Listed here are 26 T cell receptor beta chains from one sample, sequenced in a study of T cells in Graves' hyperthyroidism and ophthalmopathy (dated by TCRdb to the late 2010s). To prepare the library, multiplex PCR was applied. TCRdb shows the sequencer as Illumina HiSeq 2000. TCR beta CDR3 regions were amplified from RNA transcripts. The first round of RT-PCR for the TCR CDR3 was performed with the HTBI primer set and the Qiagen OneStep RT-PCR kit. TCRdb reprocessed the public reads (quality trimming at Q25 with fastp, clone calling with MiXCR) and kept in-frame beta chains. Identical CDR3 protein sequences are pooled into one entry, listed with their most common genes and DNA. Counted in this sample were some 350,000 distinct CDR3 sequences; just under 25% of them appeared once. The top ten clones comprise over 70% of the sample. Input material: blood. The receptors originated from a man aged 45-65 years with Graves' hyperthyroidism.

There are a few counts of this clonotype. The rearrangement joins TRBV28 to TRBJ2-7; D is possibly TRBD1 (6 bases). CDR3 length: 12 residues. Trimming removed 7 bases from V and 6 bases from J, with 13 bases in between. The V gene's germline CDR1 is MDHEN and CDR2 SYDVKM. The CDR3 reads CASTRTGSEQYF. DNA for the CDR3: TGTGCCAGCACCCGAACAGGGAGCGAGCAGTACTTC.

The chain has TRBV11-2 and TRBJ1-1; 9 bases line up with TRBD1. Per the germline V gene, CDR1 is SGHAT and CDR2 is FQNNGV. This CDR3 has 14 amino acids. With 3 bases clipped from V and 11 bases from J, the junction kept 10 bases outside the gene matches. The CDR3 coding sequence is TGTGCCAGCAGCTTCGCCGGGACAGGGAGACGGGCTTTCTTT. Its protein product is CASSFAGTGRRAFF.

This clonotype was counted a few times. The gene calls are TRBV12-3 or TRBV12-4 and TRBJ2-4; unclear D gene. The V end lost 3 bases, the J end lost 11 bases, and 14 bases lay between the germline ends. This CDR3 is built from 13 residues. This CDR3 is CASSLSHRPVQYF. The DNA of the CDR3 is TGTGCCAGCAGTTTGAGTCACCGCCCGGTTCAGTACTTC.

The V gene is TRBV30, the J gene TRBJ1-1, with TRBD1 as a possible D gene (6 bases). The germline gives CDR1 GTSNPN, CDR2 SVGIG (reference sequence). V was trimmed by 2 bases and J by 8 bases, leaving 9 bases between them. This CDR3 spans 11 amino acids. The CDR3 protein is CAWSRQAEAFF. DNA of the CDR3: TGTGCCTGGAGTCGACAGGCCGAAGCTTTCTTT.

The sample holds a few counts of this clonotype. The chain has TRBV20-1 and TRBJ2-1, with no clear D. In germline, CDR1 is DFQATT, CDR2 SNEGSKA (reference sequence). V lost 4 bases and J lost 9, with 13 bases in between. The CDR3 covers 12 residues. DNA for the CDR3: TGCAGTGCTACTAAGAACGATGGTGAGCAGTTCTTC. Translating it yields CSATKNDGEQFF.

The V call is TRBV24-1, the J call TRBJ1-5; possibly TRBD1 for D (5 bases). The CDR3 extends over 14 amino acids. Germline loops: CDR1 KGHDR, CDR2 SFDVKD. The V end lost 2 bases, the J end lost 5 bases, and 9 bases lay between the germline ends. CDR3 in amino acids: CATSDWGTDQPQHF. In DNA form, the CDR3 reads TGTGCCACCAGTGATTGGGGCACGGATCAGCCCCAGCATTTT.

This clonotype was seen repeatedly, ten times or more. J is TRBJ2-1 and V is TRBV3-1, with TRBD2 matching over 12 bases. The CDR3 consists of 18 residues. V shed 1 base and J 3 bases; nucleotides not matched to a gene: 7. Germline CDR1 is LGHDT and CDR2 is YNNKEL (reference sequence). Written as DNA, the CDR3 is TGTGCCAGCAGCCAAGCCCTGACTAGCGGGAGTCGCTACAATGAGCAGTTCTTC. Translating gives CASSQALTSGSRYNEQFF.

This chain joins TRBV12-5 and TRBJ2-3; TRBD2 agrees at 8 bases. V dropped 5 bases and J dropped 1; count of bases not matched to a gene: 5. The CDR3 is 15 residues long. Germline values: CDR1 LGHNT, CDR2 FRNRAP. CDR3: CASGEGAGGTDTQYF. The CDR3 DNA follows: TGTGCTAGTGGTGAAGGAGCGGGGGGCACAGATACGCAGTATTTT.

The CDR3 sequence: CSARNPGMGGNTIYF. CDR3 coding DNA: TGCAGTGCTAGAAATCCGGGTATGGGCGGAAACACCATATATTTT. The V and J genes are TRBV20-1 and TRBJ1-3; D not resolved. This CDR3 comprises 15 residues. Germline-derived CDR1 and CDR2 are DFQATT and SNEGSKA (reference sequence). The V and J ends lost 2 bases and 4 bases respectively, with 15 bases between them.

About this clonotype itself: This sequence may be a read error, since a much larger clone differs from it by one base. The CDR3 nucleotides read TGTGCCACCAAGACCTCGGCGGGCCCTAAACTCGAGCAGTACTTC. Protein sequence: CATKTSAGPKLEQYF. The rearrangement joins TRBV6-2 or TRBV6-3 to TRBJ2-7; D might be TRBD2 (5 bases). The V end lost 10 bases, the J end lost 6 bases, and 25 bases lay between the germline ends. Germline V gene lookup returns CDR1 MNHEY and CDR2 SVGEGT. The CDR3 covers 15 residues.

The chain has TRBV24-1 and TRBJ2-1; 7 positions agree with TRBD1. Trimming cost V 6 bases and J 9 bases; bases outside gene matches: 4. CDR3 length equals 12 residues. Germline-derived CDR1 and CDR2 are KGHDR and SFDVKD. The CDR3: CATSTGVTEQFF. The CDR3 DNA follows: TGTGCCACCAGTACAGGGGTCACTGAGCAGTTCTTC.

The sample holds a few counts of this clonotype. The V gene is TRBV6-1, the J gene TRBJ2-2; the match to TRBD1 covers 7 bases. Trimming at V came to 5 bases and at J to 4 bases, leaving 4 bases not matched to a gene. The CDR3 has 14 amino acids. Germline CDR1 MNHNS, CDR2 SASEGT. The CDR3 coding sequence is TGTGCCAGCAGTTCGACAGGGTTCACCGGGGAGCTGTTTTTT. Its protein is CASSSTGFTGELFF.

Many counts were recorded for this clonotype. The chain has TRBV7-2 and TRBJ2-7; D unclear. This CDR3 has 15 residues. Between the trimmed V and J ends, which lost 5 bases and 3 bases, there was a span of 17 bases. CDR1 and CDR2 from the germline V gene are SGHTA and FQGNSA. CDR3: CASSRDPDYDYEQYF. The CDR3 DNA reads TGTGCCAGCAGCCGAGACCCCGATTACGACTACGAGCAGTACTTC.

This chain connects TRBV7-9 to TRBJ2-7; TRBD2 is a possible D gene (6 bases). The CDR3 has 15 residues. The V and J ends lost 5 bases and 0 bases respectively, with 14 bases between them. CDR1 SEHNR and CDR2 FQNEAQ come from the germline V gene (reference sequence). As DNA, the CDR3 is TGTGCCAGCAGCCTTAAAGCGGGTCCCTCCTACGAGCAGTACTTC. Translated: CASSLKAGPSYEQYF.

This chain uses TRBV9 with TRBJ2-7; TRBD2 agrees at 14 bases. The trim removed 5 bases at V and 9 bases at J, leaving 10 bases unmatched. Germline V gene lookup returns CDR1 SGDLS and CDR2 YYNGEE. This CDR3 region has 15 residues. Written as DNA, the CDR3 is TGTGCCAGCAGTGCCGGGACTAGCGGGAGCAGCGTGCAGTACTTC. It translates to CASSAGTSGSSVQYF.

This clonotype has only one observation. CDR3 DNA sequence: TGTGCCAGTAGTGGACTCTTAGCGGGATTATACGAGCAGTACTTC. Translating gives CASSGLLAGLYEQYF. V is TRBV19 and J is TRBJ2-7, with 8 bases aligning to TRBD2. CDR3 length equals 15 residues. V lost 5 bases to trimming and J lost 4 bases; unmatched junction nucleotides: 10. From germline, CDR1 is LNHDA and CDR2 SQIVND (reference sequence).

This clonotype was detected only a few times. The chain is built from TRBV10-3 and TRBJ2-5; TRBD1 matches at 10 bases. Germline loops: CDR1 ENHRY, CDR2 SYGVKD. The junction had 0 bases not matched to a gene; V was cut back by 8 bases and J by 0 bases. There are 13 residues in the CDR3. This CDR3 reads CAIGQGDQETQYF. CDR3 nucleotides: TGTGCCATCGGACAGGGGGACCAAGAGACCCAGTACTTC.

The sample holds many counts of this clonotype. The chain links TRBV28 to TRBJ2-5; 13 nucleotides line up with TRBD2. Germline CDR1 MDHEN, CDR2 SYDVKM. J gave up 4 bases and V 5 bases, and 7 bases lay outside the gene matches. The CDR3 has 16 residues. The CDR3 here is CASSLLAGGPSETQYF. Here the CDR3 DNA reads TGTGCCAGCAGTCTACTAGCGGGAGGGCCGTCAGAGACCCAGTACTTC.

The chain is built from TRBV19 and TRBJ2-3; no clear D. CDR3 length equals 15 residues. V was shortened by 6 bases and J by 4 bases, with 17 bases between the two germline ends. Per germline, CDR1 LNHDA and CDR2 SQIVND (reference sequence). The CDR3 coding sequence is TGTGCCAGTAGCCCCTTGGGTAGTGGGCCAGATACGCAGTATTTT. As protein: CASSPLGSGPDTQYF.

This clonotype appeared a few times. The rearrangement links TRBV12-3 or TRBV12-4 to TRBJ1-5; TRBD1 agrees at 11 bases. The CDR3 length is 17 residues. J lost 0 bases, V lost 2 bases, and 3 bases had no gene match. This CDR3 is CASSLWTGGNSNQPQHF. CDR3 DNA: TGTGCCAGCAGTTTATGGACAGGGGGCAATAGCAATCAGCCCCAGCATTTT.

The rearrangement uses TRBV19 and TRBJ1-6; 10 bases fit TRBD1. The CDR3 has 14 amino acids. Germline lookup yields CDR1 LNHDA and CDR2 SQIVND (reference sequence). Germline trimming cut 5 bases from V and 10 bases from J; bases unmatched to any gene: 5. In nucleotides, the CDR3 is TGTGCCAGTAGTCGCGGGACAGGGGAATCACCCCTCCACTTT. This gives the protein CASSRGTGESPLHF.

The chain is built from TRBV20-1 and TRBJ2-2; possibly TRBD1 or TRBD2 for D (7 bases each). The CDR3 spans 19 residues. Trimming removed 2 bases at V and 1 base at J, with 23 bases between. Germline loops: CDR1 DFQATT, CDR2 SNEGSKA (reference sequence). CDR3 DNA: TGCAGTGCTAGAATCGGACCAGGGGGGGGGACCAGGAACACCGGGGAGCTGTTTTTT. Residues: CSARIGPGGGTRNTGELFF.

The chain employs TRBV19 and TRBJ2-5; D gene ambiguous. Germline assignment: CDR1 LNHDA and CDR2 SQIVND (reference sequence). V was clipped by 4 bases and J by 2 bases, with 8 bases between them. The CDR3 extends over 13 amino acids. CDR3 sequence (DNA): TGTGCCAGTAGTACTGGCAGTCAAGAGACCCAGTACTTC. Residues: CASSTGSQETQYF.

This clonotype was seen many times. CDR3: CASSLVGEAFF. CDR3 sequence (DNA): TGTGCCAGCAGCTTAGTTGGTGAAGCTTTCTTT. The V and J genes are TRBV11-2 and TRBJ1-1; D call uncertain. Per germline, CDR1 SGHAT and CDR2 FQNNGV. This CDR3 comprises 11 residues. The V gene lost 1 base and the J gene lost 7 bases, with 4 bases spanning the gap.

This clonotype was observed a few times. The gene calls are TRBV27 and TRBJ2-7, with 10 positions matching TRBD1. The junction had 8 bases not matched to a gene; V was cut back by 0 bases and J by 6 bases. Per the germline V gene, CDR1 is MNHEY and CDR2 is SMNVEV (reference sequence). The CDR3 has 16 residues. The CDR3 is CASSLSKRQGAGEQYF. CDR3 DNA: TGTGCCAGCAGTTTATCGAAGCGACAGGGGGCTGGCGAGCAGTACTTC.

To note about this clonotype: Germline and junction disagree at one end, which may indicate a read error. The rearrangement links TRBV5-4 to TRBJ1-2; D is undetermined. This CDR3 spans 11 amino acids. CDR1 SGHNT and CDR2 YYREEE come from the germline V gene (reference sequence). CDR3 in amino acids: CASSFLSGCTF. DNA for the CDR3: TGTGCCAGCAGCTTTTTGAGTGGCTGCACCTTC.